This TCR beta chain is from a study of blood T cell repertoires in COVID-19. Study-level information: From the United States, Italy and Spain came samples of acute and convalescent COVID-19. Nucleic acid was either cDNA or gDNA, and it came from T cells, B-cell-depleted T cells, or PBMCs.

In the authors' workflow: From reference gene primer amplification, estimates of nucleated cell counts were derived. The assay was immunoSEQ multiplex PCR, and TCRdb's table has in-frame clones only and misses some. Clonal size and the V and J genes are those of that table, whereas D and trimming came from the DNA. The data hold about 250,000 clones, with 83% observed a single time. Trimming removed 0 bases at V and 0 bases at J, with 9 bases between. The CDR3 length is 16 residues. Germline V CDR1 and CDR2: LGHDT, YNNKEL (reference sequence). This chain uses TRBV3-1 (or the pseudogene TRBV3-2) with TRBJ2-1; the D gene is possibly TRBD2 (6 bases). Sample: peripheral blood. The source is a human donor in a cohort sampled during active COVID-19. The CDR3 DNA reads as TGTGCCAGCAGCCAAGATATAGCGGTCTCCTACAATGAGCAGTTCTTC. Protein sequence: CASSQDIAVSYNEQFF.